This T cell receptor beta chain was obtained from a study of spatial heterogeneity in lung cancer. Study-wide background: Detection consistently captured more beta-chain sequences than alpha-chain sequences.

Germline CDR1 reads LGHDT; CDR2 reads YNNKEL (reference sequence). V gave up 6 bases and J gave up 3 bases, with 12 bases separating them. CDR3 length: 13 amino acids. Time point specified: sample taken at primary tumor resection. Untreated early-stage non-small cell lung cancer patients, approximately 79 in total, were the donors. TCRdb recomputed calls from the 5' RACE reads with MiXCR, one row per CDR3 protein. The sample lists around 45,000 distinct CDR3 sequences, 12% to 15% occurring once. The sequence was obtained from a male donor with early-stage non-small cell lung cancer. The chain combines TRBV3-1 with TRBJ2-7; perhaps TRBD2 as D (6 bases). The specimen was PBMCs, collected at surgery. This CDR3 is CASSYGAGYEQYF. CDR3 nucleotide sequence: TGTGCCAGCAGTTACGGAGCGGGCTACGAGCAGTACTTC.